This T cell receptor beta chain emerged from a study of cytomegalovirus exposure and HLA in healthy donors. The study, taken as a whole, reports: Reported results showed that the classifier diagnosed cytomegalovirus status with high specificity and sensitivity.

Primers for the PCR totalled 60 Vbeta and 13 Jbeta. The repertoire was sequenced with immunoSEQ multiplex PCR; TCRdb's copy has only in-frame clones and lacks some. The sample shows about 67,000 clones, approximately 90% of them seen only once. Donors were nominally healthy when sampled, though unrecorded immune exposures were likely. The ends were cut back, 0 bases at V and 13 bases at J, with 15 bases in the middle. The germline V gene has CDR1 SGHAT and CDR2 FQNNGV. The CDR3 covers 13 residues. As to this clone: Its specificity is unknown.

Sequenced input: PBMCs. The chain has TRBV11-2 and TRBJ1-2, with unresolved D. The TCR comes from a woman between 25 and 40 years old in good health and CMV-seropositive. CDR3 coding DNA: TGTGCCAGCAGCTTAGATCTAGAGGGTCTCGGCACCTTC. Its protein product is CASSLDLEGLGTF.